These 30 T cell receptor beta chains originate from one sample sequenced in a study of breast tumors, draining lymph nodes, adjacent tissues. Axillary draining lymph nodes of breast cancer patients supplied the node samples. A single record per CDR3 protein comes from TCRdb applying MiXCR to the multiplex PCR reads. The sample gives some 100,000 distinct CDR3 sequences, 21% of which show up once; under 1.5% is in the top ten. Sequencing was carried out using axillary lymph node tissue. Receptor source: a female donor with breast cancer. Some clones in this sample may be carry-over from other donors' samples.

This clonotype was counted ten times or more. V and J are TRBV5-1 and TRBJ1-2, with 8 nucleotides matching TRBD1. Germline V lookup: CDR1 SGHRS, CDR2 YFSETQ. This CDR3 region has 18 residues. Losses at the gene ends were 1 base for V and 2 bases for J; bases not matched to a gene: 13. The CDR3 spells CASSLSDRGGRINYGYTF. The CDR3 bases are TGCGCCAGCAGCTTGAGCGACAGGGGTGGGAGAATAAACTATGGCTACACCTTC.

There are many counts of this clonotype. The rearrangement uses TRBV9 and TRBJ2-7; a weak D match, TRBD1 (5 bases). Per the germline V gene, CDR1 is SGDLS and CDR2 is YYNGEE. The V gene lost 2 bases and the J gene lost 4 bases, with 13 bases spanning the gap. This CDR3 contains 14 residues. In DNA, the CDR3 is TGTGCCAGCAGCGTTGAAGACGGACAATACGAGCAGTACTTC. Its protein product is CASSVEDGQYEQYF.

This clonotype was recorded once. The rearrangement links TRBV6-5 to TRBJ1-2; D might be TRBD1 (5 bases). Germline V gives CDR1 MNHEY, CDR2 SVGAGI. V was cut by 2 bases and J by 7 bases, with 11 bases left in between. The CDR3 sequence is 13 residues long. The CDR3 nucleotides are TGTGCCAGCAGTTACCCGGGACGGGGTGGCTACACCTTC. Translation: CASSYPGRGGYTF.

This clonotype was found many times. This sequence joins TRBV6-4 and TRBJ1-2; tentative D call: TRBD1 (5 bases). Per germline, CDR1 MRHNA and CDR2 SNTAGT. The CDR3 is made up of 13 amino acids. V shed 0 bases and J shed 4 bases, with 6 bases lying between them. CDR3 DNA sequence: TGTGCCAGCAGTGACTCGGGGGGCTATGGCTACACCTTC. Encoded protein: CASSDSGGYGYTF.

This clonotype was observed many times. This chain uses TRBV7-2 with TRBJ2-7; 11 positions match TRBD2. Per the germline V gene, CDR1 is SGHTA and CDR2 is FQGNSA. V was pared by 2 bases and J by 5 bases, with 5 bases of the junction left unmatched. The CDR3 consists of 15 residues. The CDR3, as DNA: TGTGCCAGCAGCTTAACTAGCGGGAGACCCGACGAGCAGTACTTC. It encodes CASSLTSGRPDEQYF.

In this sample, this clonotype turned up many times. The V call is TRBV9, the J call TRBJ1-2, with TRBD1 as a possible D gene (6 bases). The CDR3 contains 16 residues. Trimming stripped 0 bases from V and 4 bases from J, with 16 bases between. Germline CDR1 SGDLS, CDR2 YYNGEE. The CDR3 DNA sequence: TGTGCCAGCAGCGTAGCCCCGCTGGGGGCAACCTATGGCTACACCTTC. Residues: CASSVAPLGATYGYTF.

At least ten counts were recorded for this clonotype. The CDR3 reads CATSETGEGDTQYF. In DNA form, the CDR3 reads TGTGCCACCAGTGAAACAGGTGAGGGAGATACGCAGTATTTT. The chain recombines TRBV24-1 with TRBJ2-3; perhaps D is TRBD1 or TRBD2 (5 bases each). The V and J ends lost 4 bases and 5 bases respectively, with 12 bases between them. Germline assignment: CDR1 KGHDR and CDR2 SFDVKD. This CDR3 has 14 amino acids.

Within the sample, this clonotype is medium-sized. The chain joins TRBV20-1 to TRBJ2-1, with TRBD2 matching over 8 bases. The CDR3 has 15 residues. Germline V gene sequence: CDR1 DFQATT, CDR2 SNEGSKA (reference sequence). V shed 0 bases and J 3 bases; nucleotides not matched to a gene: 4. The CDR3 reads CSARDVLAVYNEQFF. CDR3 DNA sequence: TGCAGTGCTAGAGATGTACTAGCGGTCTACAATGAGCAGTTCTTC.

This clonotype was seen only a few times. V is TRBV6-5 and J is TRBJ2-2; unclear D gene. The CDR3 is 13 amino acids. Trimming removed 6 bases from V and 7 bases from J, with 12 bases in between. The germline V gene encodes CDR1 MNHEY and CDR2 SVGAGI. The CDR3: CASSPTVSGELFF. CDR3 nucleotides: TGTGCCAGCAGCCCCACGGTCAGCGGGGAGCTGTTTTTT.

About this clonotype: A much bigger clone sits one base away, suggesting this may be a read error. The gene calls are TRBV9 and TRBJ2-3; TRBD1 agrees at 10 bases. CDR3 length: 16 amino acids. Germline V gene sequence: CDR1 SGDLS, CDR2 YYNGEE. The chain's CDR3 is CASKSGQGGPTDTRYF. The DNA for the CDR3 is TGTGCCAGCAAGAGCGGACAGGGGGGTCCCACAGATACGCGGTATTTT.

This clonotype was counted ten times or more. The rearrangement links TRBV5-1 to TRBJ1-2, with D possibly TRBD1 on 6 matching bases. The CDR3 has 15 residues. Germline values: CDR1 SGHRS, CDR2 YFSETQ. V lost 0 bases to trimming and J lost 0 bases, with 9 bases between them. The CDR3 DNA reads TGCGCCAGCAGCTTGGATACAGGGCCTAACTATGGCTACACCTTC. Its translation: CASSLDTGPNYGYTF. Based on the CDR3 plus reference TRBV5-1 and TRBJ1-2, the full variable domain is KAGVTQTPRYLIKTRGQQVTLSCSPISGHRSVSWYQQTPGQGLQFLFEYFSETQRNKGNFPGRFSGRQFSNSRSEMNVSTLELGDSALYLCASSLDTGPNYGYTFGSGTRLTVV.

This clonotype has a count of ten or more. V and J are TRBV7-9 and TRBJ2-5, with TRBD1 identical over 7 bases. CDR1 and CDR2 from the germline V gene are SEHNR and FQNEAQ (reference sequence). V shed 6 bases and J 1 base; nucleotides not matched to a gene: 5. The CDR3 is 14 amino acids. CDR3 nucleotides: TGTGCCAGCAGAATCTCAGGGGGCCAAGAGACCCAGTACTTC. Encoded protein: CASRISGGQETQYF.

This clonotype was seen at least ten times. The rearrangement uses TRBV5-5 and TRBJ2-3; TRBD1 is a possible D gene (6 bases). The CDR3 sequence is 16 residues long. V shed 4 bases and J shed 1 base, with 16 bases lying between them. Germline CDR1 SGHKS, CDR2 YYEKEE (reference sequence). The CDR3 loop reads CASSPGQYYGTDTQYF. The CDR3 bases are TGTGCCAGCAGCCCAGGACAGTATTATGGCACAGATACGCAGTATTTT.

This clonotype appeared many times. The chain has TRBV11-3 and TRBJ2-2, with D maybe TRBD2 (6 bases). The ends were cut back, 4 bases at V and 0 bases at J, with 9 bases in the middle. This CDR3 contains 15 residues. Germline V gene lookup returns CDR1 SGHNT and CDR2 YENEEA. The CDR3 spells CASSWGDANTGELFF. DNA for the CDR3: TGTGCCAGCAGCTGGGGGGACGCGAACACCGGGGAGCTGTTTTTT.

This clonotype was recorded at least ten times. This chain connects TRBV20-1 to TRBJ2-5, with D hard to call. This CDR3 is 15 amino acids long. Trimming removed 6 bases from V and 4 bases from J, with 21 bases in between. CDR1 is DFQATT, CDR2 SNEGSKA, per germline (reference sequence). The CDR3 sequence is CSATLGFGRRETQYF. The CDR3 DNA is TGCAGTGCAACCCTAGGGTTCGGGCGCCGAGAGACCCAGTACTTC.

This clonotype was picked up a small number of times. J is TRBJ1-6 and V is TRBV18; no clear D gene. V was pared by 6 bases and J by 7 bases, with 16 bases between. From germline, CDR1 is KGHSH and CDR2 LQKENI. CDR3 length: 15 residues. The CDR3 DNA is TGTGCCAGCTCCCCCGGGAGGCAGGAGAATTCACCCCTCCACTTT. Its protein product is CASSPGRQENSPLHF.

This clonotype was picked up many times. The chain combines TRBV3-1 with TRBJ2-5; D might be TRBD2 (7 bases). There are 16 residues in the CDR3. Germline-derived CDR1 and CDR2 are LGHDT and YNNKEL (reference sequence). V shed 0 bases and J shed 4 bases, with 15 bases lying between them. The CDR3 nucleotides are TGTGCCAGCAGCCAAGATAGCGCTGCGGGGGCAGAGACCCAGTACTTC. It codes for CASSQDSAAGAETQYF.

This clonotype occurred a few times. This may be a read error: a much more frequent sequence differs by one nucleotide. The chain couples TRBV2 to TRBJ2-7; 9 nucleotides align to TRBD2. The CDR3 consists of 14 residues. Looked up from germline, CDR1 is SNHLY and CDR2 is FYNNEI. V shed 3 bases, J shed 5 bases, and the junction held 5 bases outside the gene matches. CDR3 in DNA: TGTGCCAGCAGTGACGGCGGGGGGGACCACGAGCAGTACTTC. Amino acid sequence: CASSDGGGDHEQYF.

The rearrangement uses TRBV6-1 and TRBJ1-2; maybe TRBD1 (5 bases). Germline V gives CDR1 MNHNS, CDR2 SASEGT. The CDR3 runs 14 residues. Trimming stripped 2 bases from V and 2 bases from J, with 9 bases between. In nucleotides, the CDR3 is TGTGCCAGCAGTGAAAATCACAGGAACTATGGCTACACCTTC. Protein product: CASSENHRNYGYTF.

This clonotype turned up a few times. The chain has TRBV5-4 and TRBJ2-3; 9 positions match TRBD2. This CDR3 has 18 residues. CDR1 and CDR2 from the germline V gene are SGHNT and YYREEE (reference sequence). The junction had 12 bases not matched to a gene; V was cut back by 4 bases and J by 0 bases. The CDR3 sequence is CASSPSGASGTSTDTQYF. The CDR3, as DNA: TGTGCCAGCAGCCCTTCGGGGGCTAGCGGGACTAGCACAGATACGCAGTATTTT.

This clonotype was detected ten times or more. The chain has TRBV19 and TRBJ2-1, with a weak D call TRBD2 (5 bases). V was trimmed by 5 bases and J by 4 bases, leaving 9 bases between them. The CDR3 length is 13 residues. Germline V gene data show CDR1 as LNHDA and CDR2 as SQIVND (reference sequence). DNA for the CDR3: TGTGCCAGTAGTGTTGGACTTTACAATGAGCAGTTCTTC. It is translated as CASSVGLYNEQFF.

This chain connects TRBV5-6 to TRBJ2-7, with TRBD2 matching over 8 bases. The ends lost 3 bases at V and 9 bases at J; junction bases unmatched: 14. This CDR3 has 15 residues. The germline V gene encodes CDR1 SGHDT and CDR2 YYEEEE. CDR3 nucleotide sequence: TGTGCCAGCAGCTGGAGAGGGACCGGGAGGGACGGGCAGTACTTC. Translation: CASSWRGTGRDGQYF.

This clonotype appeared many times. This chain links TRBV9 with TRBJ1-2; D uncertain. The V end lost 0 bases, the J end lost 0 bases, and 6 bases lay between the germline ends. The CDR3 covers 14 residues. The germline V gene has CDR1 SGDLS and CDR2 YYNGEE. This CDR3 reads CASSVDPANYGYTF. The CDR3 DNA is TGTGCCAGCAGCGTAGATCCAGCTAACTATGGCTACACCTTC.

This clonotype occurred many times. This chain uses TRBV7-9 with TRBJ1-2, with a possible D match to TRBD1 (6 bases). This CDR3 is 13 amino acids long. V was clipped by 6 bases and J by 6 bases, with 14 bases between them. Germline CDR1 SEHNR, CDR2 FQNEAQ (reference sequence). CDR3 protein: CASRQGRVDGYTF. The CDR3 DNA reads TGTGCCAGCAGACAGGGACGGGTTGATGGCTACACCTTC.

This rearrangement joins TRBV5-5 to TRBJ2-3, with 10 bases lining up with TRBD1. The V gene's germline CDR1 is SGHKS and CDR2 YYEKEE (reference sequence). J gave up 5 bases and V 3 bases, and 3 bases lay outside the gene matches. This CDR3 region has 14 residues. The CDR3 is CASSSGQGIDTQYF. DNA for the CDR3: TGTGCCAGCAGCTCGGGACAGGGGATAGATACGCAGTATTTT.

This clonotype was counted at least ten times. In DNA form, the CDR3 reads TGTGCCAGTAGTGAAACCGGGACAGGGTACGAGCAGTACTTC. Encoded protein: CASSETGTGYEQYF. This chain links TRBV19 with TRBJ2-7; 9 bases align to TRBD1. The CDR3 is made up of 14 amino acids. V lost 5 bases and J lost 4; bases outside the gene matches: 6. The germline V gene encodes CDR1 LNHDA and CDR2 SQIVND (reference sequence).

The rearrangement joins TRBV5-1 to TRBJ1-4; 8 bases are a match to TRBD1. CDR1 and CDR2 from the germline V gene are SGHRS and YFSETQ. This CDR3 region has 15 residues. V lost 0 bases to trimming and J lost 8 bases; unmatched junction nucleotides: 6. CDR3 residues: CASSLGQGRREKLFF. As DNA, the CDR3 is TGCGCCAGCAGCTTGGGACAGGGGCGACGAGAAAAACTGTTTTTT.

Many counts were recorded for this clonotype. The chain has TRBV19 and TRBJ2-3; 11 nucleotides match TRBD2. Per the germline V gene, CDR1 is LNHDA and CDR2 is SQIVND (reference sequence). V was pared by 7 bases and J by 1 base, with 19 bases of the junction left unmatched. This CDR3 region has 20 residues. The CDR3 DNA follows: TGTGCCAGTAAGGGCGGCAGGGTCCTAGCGGGAGGTGGGGGCACAGATACGCAGTATTTT. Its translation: CASKGGRVLAGGGGTDTQYF.

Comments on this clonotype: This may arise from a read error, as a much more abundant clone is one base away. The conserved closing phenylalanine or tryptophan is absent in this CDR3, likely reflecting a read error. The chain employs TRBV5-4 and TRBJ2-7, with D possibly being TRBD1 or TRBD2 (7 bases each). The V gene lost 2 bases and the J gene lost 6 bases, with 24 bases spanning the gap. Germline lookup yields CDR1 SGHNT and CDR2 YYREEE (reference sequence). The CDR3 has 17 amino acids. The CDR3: CASSFPEQTGEGGEQYL. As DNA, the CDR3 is TGTGCCAGCAGCTTCCCGGAGCAAACAGGGGAGGGGGGCGAGCAGTACCTC.

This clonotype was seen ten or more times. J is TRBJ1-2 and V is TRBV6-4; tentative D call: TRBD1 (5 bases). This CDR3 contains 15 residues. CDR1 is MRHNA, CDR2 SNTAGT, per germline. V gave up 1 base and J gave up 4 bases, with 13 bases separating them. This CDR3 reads CASSDFPDSLYGYTF. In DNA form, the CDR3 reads TGTGCCAGCAGTGACTTCCCCGACAGCCTCTATGGCTACACCTTC.